One and the same sample provided the 10 T cell receptor beta chains below, sequenced in a study of OX40 agonist ivuxolimab in advanced cancers. Libraries were prepared by immunoSEQ multiplex PCR; TCRdb keeps only in-frame clonotypes and omits some of them. The data contain roughly 60,000 clones, over 80% of them seen just once; the ten biggest clones take up around 2%. The sample in question was CD4+ or CD8+ T cells sorted from blood, obtained in a trial of the OX40 agonist ivuxolimab. The origin of the receptors is an adult with an advanced solid tumor such as melanoma, head and neck, liver or kidney cancer.

V gene TRBV6-6 combines with J gene TRBJ2-7; perhaps TRBD1 as D (5 bases). Germline V gene data show CDR1 as MNHNY and CDR2 as SVGAGI (reference sequence). The CDR3 spans 14 residues. The CDR3 coding sequence is TGTGCGGTAACCCAGGGATTGGGCCCTTACGAGCAGTACTTC. Translating it yields CAVTQGLGPYEQYF.

The genes are TRBV6-4 and TRBJ2-3; 7 bases align to TRBD1. V lost 6 bases and J lost 2; bases outside the gene matches: 5. CDR1 and CDR2 from the germline V gene are MRHNA and SNTAGT. The CDR3 totals 14 residues. CDR3 residues: CASSTGANTDTQYF. CDR3 coding DNA: TGTGCCAGCAGCACAGGGGCCAACACAGATACGCAGTATTTT.

V gene TRBV6-5 combines with J gene TRBJ2-5; weak D call: TRBD1 (5 bases). Germline V gives CDR1 MNHEY, CDR2 SVGAGI. This CDR3 region has 15 residues. V dropped 8 bases and J dropped 0 bases, with 16 bases sitting between them. The CDR3 DNA follows: TGTGCCAGCCTTCACGACAGAACTTACCAAGAGACCCAGTACTTC. The encoded protein is CASLHDRTYQETQYF.

The chain links TRBV7-9 to TRBJ2-7, with TRBD2 matching over 7 bases. V shed 2 bases and J 3 bases; nucleotides not matched to a gene: 4. CDR1 and CDR2 (germline): SEHNR, FQNEAQ (reference sequence). The CDR3 consists of 14 residues. In DNA, the CDR3 is TGTGCCAGCAGCTTAATGGCGGGGGACTACGAGCAGTACTTC. Its protein product is CASSLMAGDYEQYF.

The chain carries TRBV7-8 and TRBJ1-4, with unresolved D. The germline V gene has CDR1 SGHVS and CDR2 FQNEAQ. Trimming removed 1 base at V and 2 bases at J, with 2 bases between. CDR3 length: 13 residues. The CDR3 spells CASSLGTNEKLFF. The CDR3 DNA reads TGTGCCAGCAGCTTAGGGACTAATGAAAAACTGTTTTTT. Combining the CDR3 with reference TRBV7-8 and TRBJ1-4 gives the whole variable domain GAGVSQSPRYKVAKRGQDVALRCDPISGHVSLFWYQQALGQGPEFLTYFQNEAQLDKSGLPSDRFFAERPEGSVSTLKIQRTQQEDSAVYLCASSLGTNEKLFFGSGTQLSVL.

This clone has only one observation. This rearrangement joins TRBV11-2 to TRBJ1-1; the match to TRBD1 covers 7 bases. The V gene end was trimmed by 1 base and the J gene end by 1 base; junction bases not matched to a gene: 0. Germline V gene data show CDR1 as SGHAT and CDR2 as FQNNGV. The CDR3 contains 14 residues. The CDR3 protein is CASSLGTGNTEAFF. For the CDR3, the DNA is TGTGCCAGCAGCTTAGGGACAGGGAACACTGAAGCTTTCTTT.

V and J are TRBV28 and TRBJ1-3; D perhaps matches TRBD1 (6 bases). The germline gives CDR1 MDHEN, CDR2 SYDVKM. Trimming left V 9 bases short and J 0 bases short, with 9 bases between. This CDR3 region has 13 residues. The CDR3, as DNA: TGTGCCAGTATCAGGGGCTCTGGAAACACCATATATTTT. It specifies CASIRGSGNTIYF. Filled out from reference TRBV28 and TRBJ1-3, the complete variable domain reads DVKVTQSSRYLVKRTGEKVFLECVQDMDHENMFWYRQDPGLGLRLIYFSYDVKMKEKGDIPEGYSVSREKKERFSLILESASTNQTSMYLCASIRGSGNTIYFGEGSWLTVV.

The genes are TRBV7-9 and TRBJ1-1, with D uncertain. This CDR3 has 14 residues. CDR1 SEHNR and CDR2 FQNEAQ come from the germline V gene (reference sequence). The V and J ends lost 5 bases and 4 bases respectively, with 14 bases between them. Here the CDR3 reads CASSPTPPSTEAFF. The CDR3 coding sequence is TGTGCCAGCAGCCCGACCCCCCCAAGCACTGAAGCTTTCTTT.

This chain connects TRBV18 to TRBJ2-6; D is undetermined. Trimming removed 1 base from V and 4 bases from J, with 11 bases in between. Germline assignment: CDR1 KGHSH and CDR2 LQKENI. The CDR3 contains 16 residues. The CDR3 spells CASSPQGETGANVLTF. In DNA, the CDR3 is TGTGCCAGCTCACCACAAGGTGAGACCGGGGCCAACGTCCTGACTTTC.

V and J are TRBV29-1 and TRBJ2-3; D gene unclear. Germline values: CDR1 SQVTM, CDR2 ANQGSEA. V was shortened by 4 bases and J by 2 bases, with 10 bases between the two germline ends. The CDR3 has 13 residues. CDR3 DNA: TGCAGCGTTGGGCCGGACCCCACAGATACGCAGTATTTT. This translates into CSVGPDPTDTQYF.